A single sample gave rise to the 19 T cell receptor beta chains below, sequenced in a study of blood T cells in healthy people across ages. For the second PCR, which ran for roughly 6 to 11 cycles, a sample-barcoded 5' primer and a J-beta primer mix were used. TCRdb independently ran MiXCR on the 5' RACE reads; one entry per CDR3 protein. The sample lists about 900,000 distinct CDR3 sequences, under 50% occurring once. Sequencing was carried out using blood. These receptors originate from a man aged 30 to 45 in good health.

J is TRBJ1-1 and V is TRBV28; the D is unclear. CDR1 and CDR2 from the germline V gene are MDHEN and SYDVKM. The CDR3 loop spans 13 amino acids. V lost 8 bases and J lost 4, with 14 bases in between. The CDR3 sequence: CASLPGDATEAFF. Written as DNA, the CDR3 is TGTGCCAGCCTCCCCGGGGATGCCACTGAAGCTTTCTTT.

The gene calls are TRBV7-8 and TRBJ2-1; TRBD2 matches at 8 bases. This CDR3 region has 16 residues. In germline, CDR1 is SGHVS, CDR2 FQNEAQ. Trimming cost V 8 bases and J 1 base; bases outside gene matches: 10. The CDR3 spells CASREKRGLSYNEQFF. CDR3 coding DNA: TGTGCCAGCCGGGAGAAGCGGGGGCTTTCCTACAATGAGCAGTTCTTC.

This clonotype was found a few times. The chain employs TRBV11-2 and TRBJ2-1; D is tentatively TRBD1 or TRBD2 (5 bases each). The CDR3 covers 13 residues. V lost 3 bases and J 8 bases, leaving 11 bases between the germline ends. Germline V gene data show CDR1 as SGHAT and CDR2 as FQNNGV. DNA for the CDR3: TGTGCCAGCAGCTTTGGGACGTTAGATGAGCAGTTCTTC. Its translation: CASSFGTLDEQFF.

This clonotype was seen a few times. DNA of the CDR3: TGTGCCAGCAGTTTAGATACCCATTCCACAGATACGCAGTATTTT. Translation gives CASSLDTHSTDTQYF. The gene calls are TRBV12-3 or TRBV12-4 and TRBJ2-3, with D unresolved. Trimming removed 1 base from V and 2 bases from J, with 10 bases in between. The CDR3 length is 15 residues.

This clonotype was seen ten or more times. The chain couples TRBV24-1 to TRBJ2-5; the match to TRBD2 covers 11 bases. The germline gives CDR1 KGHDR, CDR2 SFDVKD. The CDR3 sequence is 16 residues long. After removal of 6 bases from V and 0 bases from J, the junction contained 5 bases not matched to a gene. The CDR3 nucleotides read TGTGCCACCAGTTTTAGCGGGGGGGCCCACCAAGAGACCCAGTACTTC. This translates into CATSFSGGAHQETQYF.

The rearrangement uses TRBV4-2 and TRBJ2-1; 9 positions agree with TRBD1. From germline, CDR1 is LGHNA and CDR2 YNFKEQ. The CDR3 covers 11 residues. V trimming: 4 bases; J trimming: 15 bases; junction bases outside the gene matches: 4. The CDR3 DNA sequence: TGTGCCAGCAGCCCAGGGACAGGGTGGTTCTTC. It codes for CASSPGTGWFF.

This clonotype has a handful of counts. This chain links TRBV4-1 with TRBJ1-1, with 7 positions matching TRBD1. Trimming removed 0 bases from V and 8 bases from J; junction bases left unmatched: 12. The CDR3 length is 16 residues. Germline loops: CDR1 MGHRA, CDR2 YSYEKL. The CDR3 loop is CASSQDHQGEIPEAFF. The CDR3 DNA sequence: TGCGCCAGCAGCCAAGATCACCAGGGGGAGATCCCCGAAGCTTTCTTT.

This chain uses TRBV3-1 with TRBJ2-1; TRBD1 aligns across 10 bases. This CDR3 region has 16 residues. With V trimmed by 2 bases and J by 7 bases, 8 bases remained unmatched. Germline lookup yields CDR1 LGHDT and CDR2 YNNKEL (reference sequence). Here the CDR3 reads CASSQTSGQGMNEQFF. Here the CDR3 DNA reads TGTGCCAGCAGCCAAACCTCGGGACAGGGGATGAATGAGCAGTTCTTC.

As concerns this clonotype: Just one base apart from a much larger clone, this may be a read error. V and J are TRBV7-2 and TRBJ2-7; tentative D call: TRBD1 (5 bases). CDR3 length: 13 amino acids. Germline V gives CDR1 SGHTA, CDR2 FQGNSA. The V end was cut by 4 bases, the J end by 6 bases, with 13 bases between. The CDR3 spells CASSCRREGEQYF. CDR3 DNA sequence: TGTGCCAGCAGCTGCCGCAGGGAAGGCGAGCAGTACTTC.

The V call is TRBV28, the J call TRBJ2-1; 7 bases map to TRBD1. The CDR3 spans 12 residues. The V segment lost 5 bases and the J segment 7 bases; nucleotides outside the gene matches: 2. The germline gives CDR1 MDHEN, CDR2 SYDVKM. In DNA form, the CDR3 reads TGTGCCAGCAGTGACAGGGAAAATGAGCAGTTCTTC. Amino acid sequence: CASSDRENEQFF. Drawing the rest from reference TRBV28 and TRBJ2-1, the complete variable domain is DVKVTQSSRYLVKRTGEKVFLECVQDMDHENMFWYRQDPGLGLRLIYFSYDVKMKEKGDIPEGYSVSREKKERFSLILESASTNQTSMYLCASSDRENEQFFGPGTRLTVL.

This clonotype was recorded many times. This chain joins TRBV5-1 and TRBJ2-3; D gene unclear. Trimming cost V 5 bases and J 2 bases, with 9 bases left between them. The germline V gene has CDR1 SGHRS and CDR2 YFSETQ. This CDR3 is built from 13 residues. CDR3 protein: CASRKRDTDTQYF. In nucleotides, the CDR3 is TGCGCCAGCAGGAAAAGAGACACAGATACGCAGTATTTT.

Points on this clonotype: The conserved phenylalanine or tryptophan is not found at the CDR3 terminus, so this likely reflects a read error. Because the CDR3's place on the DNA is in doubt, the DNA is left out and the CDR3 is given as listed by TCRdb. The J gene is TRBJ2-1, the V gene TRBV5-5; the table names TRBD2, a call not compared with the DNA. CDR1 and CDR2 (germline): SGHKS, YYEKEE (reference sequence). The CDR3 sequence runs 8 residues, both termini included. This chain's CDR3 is CASSRSPS.

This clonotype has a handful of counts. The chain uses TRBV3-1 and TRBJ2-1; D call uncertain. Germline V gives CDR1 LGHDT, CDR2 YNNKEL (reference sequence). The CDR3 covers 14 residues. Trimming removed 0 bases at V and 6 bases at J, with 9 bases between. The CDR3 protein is CASSQEHVVNEQFF. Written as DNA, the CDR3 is TGTGCCAGCAGCCAAGAACACGTAGTCAATGAGCAGTTCTTC.

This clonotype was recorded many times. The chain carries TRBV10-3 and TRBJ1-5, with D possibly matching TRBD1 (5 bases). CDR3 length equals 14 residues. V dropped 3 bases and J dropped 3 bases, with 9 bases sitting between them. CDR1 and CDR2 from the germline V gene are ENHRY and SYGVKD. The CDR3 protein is CAISDGRANQPQHF. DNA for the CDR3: TGTGCCATCAGTGATGGCAGGGCCAATCAGCCCCAGCATTTT.

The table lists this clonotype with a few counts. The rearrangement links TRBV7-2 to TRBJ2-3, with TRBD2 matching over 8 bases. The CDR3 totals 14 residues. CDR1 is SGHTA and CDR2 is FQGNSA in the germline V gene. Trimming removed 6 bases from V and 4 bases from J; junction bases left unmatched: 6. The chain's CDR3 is CASRSTGGPDTQYF. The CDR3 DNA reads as TGTGCCAGCAGGTCGACGGGGGGGCCAGATACGCAGTATTTT. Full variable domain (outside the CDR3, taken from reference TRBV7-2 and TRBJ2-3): GAGVSQSPSNKVTEKGKDVELRCDPISGHTALYWYRQSLGQGLEFLIYFQGNSAPDKSGLPSDRFSAERTGGSVSTLTIQRTQQEDSAVYLCASRSTGGPDTQYFGPGTRLTVL.

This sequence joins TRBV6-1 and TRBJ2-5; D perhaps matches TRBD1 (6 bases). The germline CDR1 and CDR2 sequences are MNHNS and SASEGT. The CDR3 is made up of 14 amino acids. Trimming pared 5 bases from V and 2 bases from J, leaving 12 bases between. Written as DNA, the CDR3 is TGTGCCAGCAGTAGGATAGGACAGCAAGAGACCCAGTACTTC. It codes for CASSRIGQQETQYF.

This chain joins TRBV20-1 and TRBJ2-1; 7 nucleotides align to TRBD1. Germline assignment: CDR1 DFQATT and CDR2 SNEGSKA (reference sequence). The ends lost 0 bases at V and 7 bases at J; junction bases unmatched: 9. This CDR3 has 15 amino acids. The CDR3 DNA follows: TGCAGTGCTAGAGATTCAGACAGGGTGAGGAATGAGCAGTTCTTC. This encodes CSARDSDRVRNEQFF.

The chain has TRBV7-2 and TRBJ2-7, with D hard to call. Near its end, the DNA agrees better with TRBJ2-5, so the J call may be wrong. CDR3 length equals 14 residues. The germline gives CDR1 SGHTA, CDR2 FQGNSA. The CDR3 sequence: CASSLGSRSGTQYF. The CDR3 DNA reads TGTGCCAGCAGCTTAGGTTCCAGGAGTGGGACCCAGTACTTC.

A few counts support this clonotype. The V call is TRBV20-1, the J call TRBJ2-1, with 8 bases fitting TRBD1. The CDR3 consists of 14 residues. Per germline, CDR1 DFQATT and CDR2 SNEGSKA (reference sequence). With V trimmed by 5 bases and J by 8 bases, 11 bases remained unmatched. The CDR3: CSAVGVTGVHEQFF. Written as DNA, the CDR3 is TGCAGTGCTGTAGGGGTGACAGGGGTCCATGAGCAGTTCTTC.